Below, one T cell receptor (beta chain) is given with its context. Its antigen is unknown. No much larger clonotype is one base removed from it; base qualities were not supplied. TCRbeta CDR3 regions were amplified from genomic DNA by means of the immunoSEQ Assay, a bias-controlled multiplex PCR. The paper's processing steps were these. Within the assay, amplification of reference gene primers was used to estimate how many nucleated cells each sample contained. To quantify the absolute abundance of each unique TCRbeta CDR3 rearrangement, sequence reads were collapsed and filtered. Productive Simpson clonality was computed per sample as the square root of Simpson's diversity index over productive rearrangements. The table was pulled from immuneACCESS by TCRdb, which kept in-frame rearrangements only. Such tables lose some clones; where checked, under half of the loss comes from unresolved V genes, and the rest has no known cause. V and J calls and clone size are those listed in that table; D and trimming were worked out from the DNA. In all, the sample holds 70,000 to 100,000 clones, and approximately 78% of those were seen once. The ten top clones hold around 15% of the sample.

This sample is part of a study of blood T cell repertoires in COVID-19 (TCRdb year 2020). Context from the whole study: Collaborator samples came from the United States, Italy and Spain and covered acute and convalescent phases of COVID-19. Sample metadata almost always included a de-identified subject ID, COVID-19 status, age in years and sex. Deeply sampled blood TCRbeta repertoires from subjects exposed to, actively infected with, or recovered from COVID-19 were included in the dataset. The samples were drawn from the first 160 participants of the ongoing ImmuneRACE study and from some 1,300 subjects provided by 6 global collaborators. The repertoires were made available in a free public database intended to serve as a resource for research on the immune response to SARS-CoV-2. The material from the prospective study consisted of cDNA or gDNA derived from T cells, B-cell-depleted T cells, or PBMCs. HLA class I and class II types, where available, came from metadata supplied by the sample provider rather than from assay-based typing.

V is shortened by 9 bases, J by 7 bases, and the region joining them spans 22 bases. Including cysteine and phenylalanine, the CDR3 has 14 amino acids. Here the CDR3 DNA is all that survives: 42 bases in frame from base 1. From a lookup of the germline V gene, CDR1 and CDR2 are MDHEN and SYDVKM. General findings and caveats noted by the study authors: How much clinical and demographic metadata was included differed by source and by participant, and the metadata was provided uncurated.

Whole blood was collected in K2EDTA tubes by collaborating institutions according to the institutions' own protocols. Collaborator samples were shipped for TCRbeta analysis as frozen whole blood, isolated PBMCs, or DNA extracted from either sample type. The rearrangement joined TRBV28 to TRBJ2-7, with a tentative D gene TRBD2 over 6 matching bases. The receptor's source is an elderly woman with acute or convalescent COVID-19. Sequenced material: peripheral blood. The CDR3 region reads CASGVVGDSGEQYF. The DNA sequence is given as TGTGCCAGTGGAGTGGTAGGGGACTCGGGGGAGCAGTACTTC.